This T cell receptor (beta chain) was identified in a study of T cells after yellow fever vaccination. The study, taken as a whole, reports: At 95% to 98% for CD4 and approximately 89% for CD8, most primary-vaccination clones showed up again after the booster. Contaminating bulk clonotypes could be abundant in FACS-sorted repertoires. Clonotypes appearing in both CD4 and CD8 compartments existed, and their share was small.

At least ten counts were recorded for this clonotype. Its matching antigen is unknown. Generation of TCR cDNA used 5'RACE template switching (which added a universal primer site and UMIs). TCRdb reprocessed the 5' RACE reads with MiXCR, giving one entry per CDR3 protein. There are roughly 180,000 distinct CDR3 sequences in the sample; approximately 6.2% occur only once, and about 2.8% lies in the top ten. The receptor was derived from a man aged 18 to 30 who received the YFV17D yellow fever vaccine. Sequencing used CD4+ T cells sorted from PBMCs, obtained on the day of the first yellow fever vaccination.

The CDR3 DNA sequence: TGCAGTGCTAGCGCAGGGTTAGTCGAGCAGTACTTC. It is translated as CSASAGLVEQYF. This chain links TRBV20-1 with TRBJ2-7; D is possibly TRBD1 (5 bases). Germline values: CDR1 DFQATT, CDR2 SNEGSKA (reference sequence). CDR3 length equals 12 residues. V lost 3 bases to trimming and J lost 6 bases, with 12 bases between them.